This TCR beta chain was identified during a study of OX40 agonist ivuxolimab in advanced cancers. Study in general: Ivuxolimab is a fully human IgG2 antibody that activates OX40 (CD134). Those enrolled were approximately 83% male, with a mean age of around 57 years and ages from roughly 23 to 79.

Germline-derived CDR1 and CDR2 are MNHEY and SVGAGI. This CDR3 comprises 13 residues. V gave up 6 bases and J gave up 7 bases; unmatched junction bases: 8. Findings and limits, study-wide: CD8+ T cells showed, on average, more clonal expansion than CD4+ cells.

Generated by immunoSEQ multiplex PCR, the TCRdb table keeps only in-frame clones and is missing some. Found here are approximately 78,000 clones, approximately 85% of them singletons; the top ten hold about 6.9%. This clone was seen a single time. Its antigen is not identified. Here the sequenced sample was CD4+ or CD8+ T cells sorted from blood, taken in a trial of the OX40 agonist ivuxolimab. This sequence originates from an adult with an advanced solid tumor such as melanoma, head and neck, liver or kidney cancer. V is TRBV6-5 and J is TRBJ1-2; 7 nucleotides agree with TRBD1. CDR3 coding DNA: TGTGCCAGCAGGATAACAGGGGAAAGTGGCTACACCTTC. Its translation: CASRITGESGYTF.